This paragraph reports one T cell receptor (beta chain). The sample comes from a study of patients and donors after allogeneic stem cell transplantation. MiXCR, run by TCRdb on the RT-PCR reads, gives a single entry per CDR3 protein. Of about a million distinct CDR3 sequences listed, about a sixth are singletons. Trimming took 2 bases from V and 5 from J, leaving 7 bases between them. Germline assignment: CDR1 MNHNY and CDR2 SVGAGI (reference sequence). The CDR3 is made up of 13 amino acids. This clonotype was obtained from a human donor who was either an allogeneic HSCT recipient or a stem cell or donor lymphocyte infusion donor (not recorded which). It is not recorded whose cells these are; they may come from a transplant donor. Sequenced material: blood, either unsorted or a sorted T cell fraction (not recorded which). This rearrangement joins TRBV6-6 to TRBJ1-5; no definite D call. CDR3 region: CASSYGEDQPQHF. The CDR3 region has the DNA TGTGCCAGCAGTTACGGGGAAGATCAGCCCCAGCATTTT.